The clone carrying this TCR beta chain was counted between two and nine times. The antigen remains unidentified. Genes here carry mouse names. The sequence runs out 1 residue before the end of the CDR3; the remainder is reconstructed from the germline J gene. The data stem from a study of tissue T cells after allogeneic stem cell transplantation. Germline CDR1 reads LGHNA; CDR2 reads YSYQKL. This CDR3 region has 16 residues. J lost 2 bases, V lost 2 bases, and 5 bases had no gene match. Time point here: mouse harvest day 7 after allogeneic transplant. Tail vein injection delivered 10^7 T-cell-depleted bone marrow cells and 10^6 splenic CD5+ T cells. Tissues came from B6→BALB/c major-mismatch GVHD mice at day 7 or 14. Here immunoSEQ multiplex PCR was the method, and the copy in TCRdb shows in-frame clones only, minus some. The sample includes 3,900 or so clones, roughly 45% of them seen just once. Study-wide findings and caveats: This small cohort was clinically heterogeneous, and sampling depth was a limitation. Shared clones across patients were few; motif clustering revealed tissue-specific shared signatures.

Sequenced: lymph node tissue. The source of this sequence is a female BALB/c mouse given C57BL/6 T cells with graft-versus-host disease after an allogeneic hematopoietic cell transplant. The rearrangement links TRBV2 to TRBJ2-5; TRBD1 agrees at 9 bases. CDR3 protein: CASSQNTGGFQDTQYF. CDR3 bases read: TGTGCCAGCAGCCAAAATACAGGGGGCTTCCAAGACACCCAGTAC.